A selection of T cell receptor beta chains follows, all from one sample in a study of response to subunit inactivated influenza vaccine. In TCRdb, the RT-PCR reads were re-called with MiXCR into one record per CDR3 protein. This sample has about 190,000 distinct CDR3 sequences; approximately 14% occur once, and the top ten carry roughly 24%. Sequenced material: CD8+ T cells sorted from PBMCs, taken around 5 days after vaccination. All receptors come from a middle-aged man who received an inactivated influenza vaccine. CDR3s include the opening cysteine and the closing phenylalanine or tryptophan. The order of the fields is D gene, V gene, CDR3 length, J gene, CDR3 protein. D genes are given only for firm matches.

>.|TRBV7-9|10|TRBJ2-1
CDSSSVGQFF
>.|TRBV6-5|16|TRBJ2-1
CASSYSVQGGYNEQFF
>.|TRBV28|14|TRBJ2-7
CASTLRPGGYEQYF
>TRBD1|TRBV14|14|TRBJ1-3
CASSSEDRGNTIYF
>TRBD1|TRBV12-3/TRBV12-4|18|TRBJ2-2
CASSIIPPGQGYTGELFF
>.|TRBV25-1|10|TRBJ1-1
CASGAIVTFF
>.|TRBV5-1|17|TRBJ2-3
CASSFWSQGPNTDTQYF
>TRBD1|TRBV12-3/TRBV12-4|15|TRBJ2-5
CASSVFGTGEETQYF
>.|TRBV28|17|TRBJ2-7
CASRHTSDLPRAYEQYF
>.|TRBV29-1|11|TRBJ2-1
CSLASYNEQFF
>.|TRBV6-5|11|TRBJ2-1
CASSTAFEQFF
>TRBD2|TRBV6-5|16|TRBJ2-5
CASSYSASGIQETQYF
>TRBD2|TRBV11-2|19|TRBJ2-1
CASSPRLPGVAGSYNEQFF
>TRBD2|TRBV7-9|15|TRBJ2-5
CASTPPGGRQETQYF
>.|TRBV20-1|10|TRBJ2-3
CTRGADTQYF
>.|TRBV10-3|15|TRBJ2-5
CAISESAGGQETQYF
>.|TRBV6-1|15|TRBJ1-2
CASSADSEANYGYTF
>TRBD2|TRBV28|17|TRBJ2-1
CASSLTLAGMSYNEQFF
>.|TRBV29-1|13|TRBJ2-3
CSIWAPATDTQYF
>.|TRBV20-1|14|TRBJ2-1
CSARGGLGPSEQFF
>.|TRBV5-1|13|TRBJ2-1
CASSLTGIREQFF
>TRBD2|TRBV2|16|TRBJ2-7
CASSGSSGGLSYEQYF
>TRBD1|TRBV6-1|13|TRBJ2-5
CASSKTGWETQYF
>.|TRBV20-1|14|TRBJ1-5
CSAKWGRGSQPQHF
>TRBD1|TRBV4-2|15|TRBJ1-6
CASSQGTGSISPLHF
>.|TRBV29-1|12|TRBJ2-7
CSVRTESYEQYF
>TRBD2|TRBV4-3|17|TRBJ2-2
CASSQEPVAGGPGELFF
>.|TRBV6-2/TRBV6-3|13|TRBJ1-5
CASSYIGGQPQHF
>.|TRBV27|13|TRBJ2-1
CASSASSYNEQFF
>.|TRBV6-1|14|TRBJ2-3
CASRGLDSTDTQYF
>.|TRBV7-9|13|TRBJ1-5
CASSSGPRRPQHF
>.|TRBV15|13|TRBJ2-3
CATKRGPGDTQYF
>TRBD2|TRBV28|16|TRBJ2-7
CASSSALTSGFYEQYF
>.|TRBV28|13|TRBJ2-1
CASSYFSYNEQFF
>.|TRBV20-1|13|TRBJ2-7
CSARPRGNYEQYF
>TRBD2|TRBV25-1|17|TRBJ2-1
CASSGLPLAGRYNEQFF
>TRBD1|TRBV7-2|15|TRBJ2-7
CASSPGTGRSYEQYF
>.|TRBV20-1|14|TRBJ2-7
CSASLTGYSYEQYF
>.|TRBV28|16|TRBJ2-7
CASSLWVRRPSYEQYF
>.|TRBV6-2/TRBV6-3|15|TRBJ2-6
CASSYVLSGANVLTF
>.|TRBV12-3/TRBV12-4|14|TRBJ2-7
CASSFAGETYEQYF
>.|TRBV6-2/TRBV6-3|13|TRBJ2-2
CASSYSKAGELFF
>TRBD1|TRBV20-1|14|TRBJ1-6
CSARPGQFNSPLHF
>TRBD2|TRBV6-1|14|TRBJ2-2
CASWTSGGTGELFF
>.|TRBV7-9|17|TRBJ2-5
CASSTTMEGSGQETQYF
>TRBD1|TRBV27|15|TRBJ1-1
CASSDGTGGLTEAFF